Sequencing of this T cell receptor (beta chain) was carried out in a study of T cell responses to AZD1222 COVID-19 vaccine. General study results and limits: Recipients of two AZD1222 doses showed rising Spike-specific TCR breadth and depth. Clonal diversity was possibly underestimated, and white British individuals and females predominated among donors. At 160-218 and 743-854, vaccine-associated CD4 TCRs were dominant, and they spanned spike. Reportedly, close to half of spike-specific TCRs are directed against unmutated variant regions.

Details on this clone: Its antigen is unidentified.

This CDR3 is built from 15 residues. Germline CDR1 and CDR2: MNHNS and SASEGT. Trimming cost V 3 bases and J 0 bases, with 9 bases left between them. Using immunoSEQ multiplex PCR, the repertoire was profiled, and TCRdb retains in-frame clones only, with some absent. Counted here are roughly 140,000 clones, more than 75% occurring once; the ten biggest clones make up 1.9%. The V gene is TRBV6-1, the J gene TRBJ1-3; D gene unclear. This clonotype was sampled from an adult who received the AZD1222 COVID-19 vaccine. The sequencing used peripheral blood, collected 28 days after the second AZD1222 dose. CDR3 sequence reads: CASSELRLSGNTIYF. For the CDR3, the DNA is TGTGCCAGCAGTGAGCTCAGACTCTCTGGAAACACCATATATTTT.